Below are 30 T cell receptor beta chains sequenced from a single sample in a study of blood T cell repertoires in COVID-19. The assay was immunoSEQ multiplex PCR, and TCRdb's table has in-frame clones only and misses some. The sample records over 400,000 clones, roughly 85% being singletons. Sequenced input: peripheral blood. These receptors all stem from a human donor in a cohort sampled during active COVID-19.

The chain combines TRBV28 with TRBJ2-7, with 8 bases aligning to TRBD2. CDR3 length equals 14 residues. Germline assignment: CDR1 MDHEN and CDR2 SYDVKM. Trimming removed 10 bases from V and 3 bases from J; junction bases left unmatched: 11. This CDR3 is CATTPGGVNYEQYF. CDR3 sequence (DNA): TGTGCCACCACGCCGGGAGGGGTGAACTACGAGCAGTACTTC.

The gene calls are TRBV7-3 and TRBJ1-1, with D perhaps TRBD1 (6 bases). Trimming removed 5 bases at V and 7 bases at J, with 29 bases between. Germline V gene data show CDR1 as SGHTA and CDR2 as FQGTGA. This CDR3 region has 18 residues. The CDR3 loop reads CASSDRPGAAGENDEAFF. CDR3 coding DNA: TGTGCCAGCAGCGATAGACCAGGGGCCGCGGGGGAAAACGATGAAGCTTTCTTT.

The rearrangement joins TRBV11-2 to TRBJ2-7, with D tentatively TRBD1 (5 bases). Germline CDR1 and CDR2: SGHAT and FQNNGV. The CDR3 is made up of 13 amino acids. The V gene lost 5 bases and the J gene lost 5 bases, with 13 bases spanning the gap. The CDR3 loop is CASSRDRLDEQYF. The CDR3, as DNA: TGTGCCAGCAGCCGCGACAGATTAGACGAGCAGTACTTC.

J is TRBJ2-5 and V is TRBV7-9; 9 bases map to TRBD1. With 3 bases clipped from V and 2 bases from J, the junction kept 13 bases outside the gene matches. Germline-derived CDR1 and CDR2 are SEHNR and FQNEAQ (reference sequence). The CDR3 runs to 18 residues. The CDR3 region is CASSFPKRTGVIQETQYF. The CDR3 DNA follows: TGTGCCAGCAGCTTCCCCAAAAGGACAGGGGTCATACAAGAGACCCAGTACTTC. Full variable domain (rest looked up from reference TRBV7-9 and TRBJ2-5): DTGVSQNPRHKITKRGQNVTFRCDPISEHNRLYWYRQTLGQGPEFLTYFQNEAQLEKSRLLSDRFSAERPKGSFSTLEIQRTEQGDSAMYLCASSFPKRTGVIQETQYFGPGTRLLVL.

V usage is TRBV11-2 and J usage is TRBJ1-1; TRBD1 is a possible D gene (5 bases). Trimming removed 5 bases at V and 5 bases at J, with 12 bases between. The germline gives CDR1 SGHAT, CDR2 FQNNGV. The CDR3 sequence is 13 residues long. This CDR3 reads CASSLERGTEAFF. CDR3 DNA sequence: TGTGCCAGCAGCCTGGAACGGGGGACTGAAGCTTTCTTT.

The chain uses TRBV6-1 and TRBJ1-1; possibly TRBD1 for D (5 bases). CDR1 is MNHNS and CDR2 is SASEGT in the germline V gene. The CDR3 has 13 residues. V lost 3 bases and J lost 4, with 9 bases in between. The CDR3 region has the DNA TGTGCCAGCAGTGAGGGGCCCCTCACTGAAGCTTTCTTT. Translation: CASSEGPLTEAFF.

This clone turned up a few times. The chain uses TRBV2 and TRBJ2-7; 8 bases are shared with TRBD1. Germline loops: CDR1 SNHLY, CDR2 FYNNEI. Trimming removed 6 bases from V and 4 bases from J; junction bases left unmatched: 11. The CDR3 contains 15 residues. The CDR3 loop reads CASSGPDRGPYEQYF. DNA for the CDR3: TGTGCCAGCAGCGGACCTGACAGGGGACCGTACGAGCAGTACTTC.

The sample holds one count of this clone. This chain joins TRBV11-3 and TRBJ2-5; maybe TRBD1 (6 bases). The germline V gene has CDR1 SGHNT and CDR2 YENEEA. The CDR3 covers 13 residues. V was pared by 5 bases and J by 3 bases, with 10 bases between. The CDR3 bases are TGTGCCAGCAGCCCGACAGGAAAAGAGACCCAGTACTTC. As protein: CASSPTGKETQYF.

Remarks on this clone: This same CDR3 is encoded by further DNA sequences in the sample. The CDR3 loop reads CASSILAGEETQYF. The CDR3 coding sequence is TGTGCCAGTAGTATATTAGCGGGAGAGGAGACCCAGTACTTC. The chain recombines TRBV19 with TRBJ2-5; 9 bases line up with TRBD2. Germline loops: CDR1 LNHDA, CDR2 SQIVND (reference sequence). The V and J ends lost 2 bases and 5 bases, in that order; junction bases with no gene match: 3. The CDR3 is 14 amino acids.

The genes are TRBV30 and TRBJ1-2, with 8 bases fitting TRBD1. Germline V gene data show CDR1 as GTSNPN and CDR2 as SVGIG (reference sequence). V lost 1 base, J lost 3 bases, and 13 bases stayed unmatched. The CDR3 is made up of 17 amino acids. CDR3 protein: CAWSEGTGSLEYYGYTF. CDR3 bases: TGTGCCTGGAGTGAAGGGACAGGAAGCCTCGAATACTATGGCTACACCTTC.

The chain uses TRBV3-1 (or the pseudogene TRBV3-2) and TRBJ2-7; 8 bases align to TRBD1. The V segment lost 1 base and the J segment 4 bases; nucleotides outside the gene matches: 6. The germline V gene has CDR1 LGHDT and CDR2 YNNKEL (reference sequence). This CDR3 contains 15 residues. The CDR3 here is CASSQGRQGRYEQYF. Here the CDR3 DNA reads TGTGCCAGCAGCCAAGGAAGACAGGGGAGGTACGAGCAGTACTTC.

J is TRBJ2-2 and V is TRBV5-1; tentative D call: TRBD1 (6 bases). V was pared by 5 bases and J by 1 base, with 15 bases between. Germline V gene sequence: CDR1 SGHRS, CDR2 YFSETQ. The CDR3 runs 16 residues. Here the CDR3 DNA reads TGCGCCAGCAGTTCCACAGGGACGATGAACACCGGGGAGCTGTTTTTT. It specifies CASSSTGTMNTGELFF.

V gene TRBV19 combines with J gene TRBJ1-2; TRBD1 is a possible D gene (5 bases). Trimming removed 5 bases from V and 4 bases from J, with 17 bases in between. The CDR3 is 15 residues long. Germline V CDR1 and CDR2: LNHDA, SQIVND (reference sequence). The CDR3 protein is CASSSGSAGIYGYTF. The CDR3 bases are TGTGCCAGTAGTTCCGGATCGGCAGGGATCTATGGCTACACCTTC.

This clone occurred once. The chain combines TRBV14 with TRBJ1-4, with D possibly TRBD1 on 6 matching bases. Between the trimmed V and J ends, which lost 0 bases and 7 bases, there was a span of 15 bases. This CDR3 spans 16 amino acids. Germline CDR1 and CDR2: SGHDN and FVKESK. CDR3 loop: CASSQEGTGMGEKLFF. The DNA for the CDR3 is TGTGCCAGCAGCCAAGAAGGAACAGGGATGGGTGAAAAACTGTTTTTT.

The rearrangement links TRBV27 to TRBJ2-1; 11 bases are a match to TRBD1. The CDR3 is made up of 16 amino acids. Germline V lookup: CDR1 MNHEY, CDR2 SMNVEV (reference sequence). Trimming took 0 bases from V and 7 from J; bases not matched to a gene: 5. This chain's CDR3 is CASSLSGTGGTNEQFF. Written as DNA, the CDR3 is TGTGCCAGCAGTTTATCCGGGACAGGGGGAACGAATGAGCAGTTCTTC.

This CDR3 is CASSYSRGQARGYTF. The CDR3 nucleotides are TGTGCCAGCAGTTACTCGAGGGGACAGGCGAGGGGCTACACCTTC. The chain is built from TRBV6-5 and TRBJ1-2; 8 bases map to TRBD1. Looked up from germline, CDR1 is MNHEY and CDR2 is SVGAGI. This CDR3 comprises 15 residues. V gave up 0 bases and J gave up 8 bases; unmatched junction bases: 8.

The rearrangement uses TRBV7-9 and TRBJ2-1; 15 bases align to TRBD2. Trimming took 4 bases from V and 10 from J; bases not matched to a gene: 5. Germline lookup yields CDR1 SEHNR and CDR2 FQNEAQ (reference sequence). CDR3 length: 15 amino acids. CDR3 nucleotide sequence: TGTGCCAGCAGCTCGGGACTAGCGGGAGGAGGGGAGCAGTTCTTC. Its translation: CASSSGLAGGGEQFF.

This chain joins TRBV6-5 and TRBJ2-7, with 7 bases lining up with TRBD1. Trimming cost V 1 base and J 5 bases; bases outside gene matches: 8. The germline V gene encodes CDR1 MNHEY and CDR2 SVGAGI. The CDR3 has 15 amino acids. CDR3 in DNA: TGTGCCAGCAGTTACTTTTTGGGACAGATCCACGAGCAGTACTTC. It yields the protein CASSYFLGQIHEQYF.

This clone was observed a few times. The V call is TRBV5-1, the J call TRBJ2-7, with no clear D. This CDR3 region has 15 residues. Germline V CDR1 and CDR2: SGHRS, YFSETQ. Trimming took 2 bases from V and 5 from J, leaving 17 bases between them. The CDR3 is CASSLGPGERNEQYF. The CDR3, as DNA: TGCGCCAGCAGCTTAGGCCCCGGAGAACGGAACGAGCAGTACTTC. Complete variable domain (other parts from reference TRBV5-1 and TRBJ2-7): KAGVTQTPRYLIKTRGQQVTLSCSPISGHRSVSWYQQTPGQGLQFLFEYFSETQRNKGNFPGRFSGRQFSNSRSEMNVSTLELGDSALYLCASSLGPGERNEQYFGPGTRLTVT.

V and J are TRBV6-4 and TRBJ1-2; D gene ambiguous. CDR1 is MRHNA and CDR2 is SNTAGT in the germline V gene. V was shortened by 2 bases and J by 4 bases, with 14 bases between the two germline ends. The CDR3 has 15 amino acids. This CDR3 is CASSDPRFHGYGYTF. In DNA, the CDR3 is TGTGCCAGCAGTGACCCCCGGTTTCATGGCTATGGCTACACCTTC.

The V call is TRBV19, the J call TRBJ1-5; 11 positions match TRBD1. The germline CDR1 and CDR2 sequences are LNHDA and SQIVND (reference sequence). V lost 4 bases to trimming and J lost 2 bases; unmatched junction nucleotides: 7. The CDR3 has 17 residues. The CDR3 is CASSKMRDRGGNQPQHF. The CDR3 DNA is TGTGCCAGTAGTAAGATGCGGGACAGGGGGGGCAATCAGCCCCAGCATTTT. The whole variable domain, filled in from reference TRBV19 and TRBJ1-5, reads DGGITQSPKYLFRKEGQNVTLSCEQNLNHDAMYWYRQDPGQGLRLIYYSQIVNDFQKGDIAEGYSVSREKKESFPLTVTSAQKNPTAFYLCASSKMRDRGGNQPQHFGDGTRLSIL.

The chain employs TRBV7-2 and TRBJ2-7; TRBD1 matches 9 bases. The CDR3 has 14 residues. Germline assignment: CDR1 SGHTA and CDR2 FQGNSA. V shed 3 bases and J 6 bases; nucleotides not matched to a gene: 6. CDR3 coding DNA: TGTGCCAGCAGCTTGTCTTCGACAGGGGGCGAGCAGTACTTC. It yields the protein CASSLSSTGGEQYF.

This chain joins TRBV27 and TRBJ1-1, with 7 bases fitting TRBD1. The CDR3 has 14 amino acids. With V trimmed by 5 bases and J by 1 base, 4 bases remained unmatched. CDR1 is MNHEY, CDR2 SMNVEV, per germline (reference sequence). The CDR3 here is CASSTRTGNTEAFF. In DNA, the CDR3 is TGTGCCAGCAGTACCCGGACAGGGAACACTGAAGCTTTCTTT.

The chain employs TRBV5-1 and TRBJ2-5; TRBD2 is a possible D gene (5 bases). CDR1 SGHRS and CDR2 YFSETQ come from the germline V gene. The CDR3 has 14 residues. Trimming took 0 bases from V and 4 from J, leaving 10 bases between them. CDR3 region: CASSLETRAETQYF. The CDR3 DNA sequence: TGCGCCAGCAGCTTGGAGACGAGGGCAGAGACCCAGTACTTC.

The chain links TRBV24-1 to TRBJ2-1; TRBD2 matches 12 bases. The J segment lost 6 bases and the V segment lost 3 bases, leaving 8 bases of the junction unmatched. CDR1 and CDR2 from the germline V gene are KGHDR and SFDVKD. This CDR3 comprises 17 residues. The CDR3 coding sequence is TGTGCCACCAGTGATCTGACTAGCGGGAGATTAGGCAATGAGCAGTTCTTC. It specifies CATSDLTSGRLGNEQFF.

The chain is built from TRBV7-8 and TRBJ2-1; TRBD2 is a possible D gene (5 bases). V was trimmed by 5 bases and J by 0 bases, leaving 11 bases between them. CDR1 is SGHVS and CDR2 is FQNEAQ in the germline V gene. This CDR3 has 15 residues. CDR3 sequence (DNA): TGTGCCAGCAGCCCACCGGGGTTCTCCTACAATGAGCAGTTCTTC. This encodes CASSPPGFSYNEQFF.

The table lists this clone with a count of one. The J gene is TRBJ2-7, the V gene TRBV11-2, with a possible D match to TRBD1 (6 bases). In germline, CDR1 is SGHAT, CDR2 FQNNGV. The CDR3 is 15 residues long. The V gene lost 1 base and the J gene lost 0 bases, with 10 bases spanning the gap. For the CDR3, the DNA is TGTGCCAGCAGCTTAGTGGGGACAAGCTCCTACGAGCAGTACTTC. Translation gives CASSLVGTSSYEQYF.

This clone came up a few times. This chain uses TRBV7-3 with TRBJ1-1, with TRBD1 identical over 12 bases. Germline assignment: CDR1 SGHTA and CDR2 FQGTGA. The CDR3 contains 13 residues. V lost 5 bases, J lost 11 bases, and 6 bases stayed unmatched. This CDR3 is CASSPGTGGWAFF. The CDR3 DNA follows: TGTGCCAGCAGCCCCGGGACAGGGGGCTGGGCTTTCTTT.

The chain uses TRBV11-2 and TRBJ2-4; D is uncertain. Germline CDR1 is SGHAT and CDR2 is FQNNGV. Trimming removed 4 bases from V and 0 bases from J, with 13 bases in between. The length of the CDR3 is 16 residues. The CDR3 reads CASSSRRGVAKNIQYF. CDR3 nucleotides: TGTGCCAGCAGCTCTCGGAGAGGCGTAGCCAAAAACATTCAGTACTTC.

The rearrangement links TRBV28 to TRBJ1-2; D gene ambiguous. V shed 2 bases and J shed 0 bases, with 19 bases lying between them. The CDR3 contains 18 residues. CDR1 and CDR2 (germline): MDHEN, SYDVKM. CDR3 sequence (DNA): TGTGCCAGCAGTTTAGCCTCCCTCCCGAGGGTCGCTAACTATGGCTACACCTTC. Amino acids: CASSLASLPRVANYGYTF.